The 30 T cell receptor beta chains presented below share a single source sample, sequenced in a study of blood T cells in healthy people across ages. Next came a second PCR, run for about 7 to 12 cycles, which used a sample-barcoded 5' primer along with a J-beta primer mix. TCRdb re-derived calls from the 5' RACE reads in MiXCR, one entry per CDR3 protein. The profile shows around 710,000 distinct CDR3 sequences, more than 40% of them singletons. Specimen: blood. The receptors here all came from a woman aged 55-70 years in good health.

The genes are TRBV7-6 and TRBJ2-3, with D perhaps TRBD2 (5 bases). V was pared by 3 bases and J by 4 bases, with 11 bases between. The germline gives CDR1 SGHVS, CDR2 FNYEAQ. The CDR3 has 14 residues. The CDR3 spells CASSLSSQSDTQYF. The CDR3 DNA reads as TGTGCCAGCAGCTTGTCTAGCCAGTCAGATACGCAGTATTTT.

This clonotype has a handful of counts. The chain carries TRBV15 and TRBJ2-4; D is ambiguous. The better agreement between TRBJ2-5 and the DNA end casts doubt on the J call. The CDR3 totals 13 residues. The germline V gene has CDR1 LNHNV and CDR2 YYDKDF (reference sequence). This chain's CDR3 is CATSRAVQETQYF. CDR3 coding DNA: TGTGCCACCAGCAGAGCGGTTCAAGAGACCCAGTACTTC.

This clonotype was seen more than once but under ten times. The genes are TRBV6-5 and TRBJ2-7; no reliable D call. Looked up from germline, CDR1 is MNHEY and CDR2 is SVGAGI. The germline V and J ends were trimmed by 5 bases and 0 bases, with 11 bases remaining between them. CDR3 size: 14 residues. The CDR3 bases are TGTGCCAGCAGTGATGCGATCAGCTCCTACGAGCAGTACTTC. Translation: CASSDAISSYEQYF.

Comments on this clonotype: Given a much more abundant clone one base away, this may be a read error. The rearrangement links TRBV2 to TRBJ2-3, with a weak D call TRBD1 (5 bases). V was cut by 6 bases and J by 0 bases, with 10 bases left in between. CDR1 and CDR2 (germline): SNHLY, FYNNEI. The CDR3 sequence is 14 residues long. The CDR3 loop reads CASRPRVSTDTQYF. DNA of the CDR3: TGTGCCAGCAGACCCAGGGTGAGCACAGATACGCAGTATTTT.

The chain uses TRBV11-2 and TRBJ1-1; TRBD1 matches 12 bases. The CDR3 runs 15 residues. The V and J ends lost 6 bases and 5 bases, in that order; junction bases with no gene match: 7. In germline, CDR1 is SGHAT, CDR2 FQNNGV. Here the CDR3 reads CASRPGQGAQTEAFF. In nucleotides, the CDR3 is TGTGCCAGCAGGCCGGGACAGGGGGCACAAACTGAAGCTTTCTTT.

The chain links TRBV6-5 to TRBJ2-7, with D unclear. The CDR3 length is 15 residues. CDR1 and CDR2 from the germline V gene are MNHEY and SVGAGI. The V gene lost 0 bases and the J gene lost 0 bases, with 9 bases spanning the gap. Here the CDR3 DNA reads TGTGCCAGCAGTTACTCGGTGGCGATCTCCTACGAGCAGTACTTC. It yields the protein CASSYSVAISYEQYF.

The chain is built from TRBV6-1 and TRBJ2-7; TRBD2 is a possible D gene (6 bases). The germline V and J ends were trimmed by 7 bases and 7 bases, with 29 bases remaining between them. Germline-derived CDR1 and CDR2 are MNHNS and SASEGT. The CDR3 is made up of 17 amino acids. The chain's CDR3 is CASNLRASASAYNEQYF. The CDR3 nucleotides are TGTGCCAGCAACCTTCGGGCTAGCGCATCGGCCTACAATGAGCAGTACTTC.

The rearrangement links TRBV14 to TRBJ2-1; 9 bases fit TRBD2. This CDR3 comprises 17 residues. Trimming removed 0 bases from V and 6 bases from J; junction bases left unmatched: 9. Per the germline V gene, CDR1 is SGHDN and CDR2 is FVKESK. For the CDR3, the DNA is TGTGCCAGCAGCCAAGATCGTCAAGCGGGGGGATGCAATGAGCAGTTCTTC. It yields the protein CASSQDRQAGGCNEQFF.

The chain employs TRBV20-1 and TRBJ2-7; TRBD2 agrees at 14 bases. The J call is in doubt because the DNA end fits TRBJ2-5 better. The CDR3 totals 14 residues. Germline values: CDR1 DFQATT, CDR2 SNEGSKA (reference sequence). CDR3 sequence: CSAKTSGGAETQYF. For the CDR3, the DNA is TGCAGTGCCAAGACTAGCGGGGGGGCGGAGACCCAGTACTTC.

The V and J genes are TRBV7-9 and TRBJ1-1; no reliable D call. The length of the CDR3 is 13 residues. The germline CDR1 and CDR2 sequences are SEHNR and FQNEAQ (reference sequence). The germline V and J ends were trimmed by 5 bases and 6 bases, with 13 bases remaining between them. The CDR3 bases are TGTGCCAGCAGCCAAACCCTACATGCTGAAGCTTTCTTT. Its protein is CASSQTLHAEAFF.

There are a few counts of this clonotype. CDR3 coding DNA: TGTGCCAGCAGTTACTCTCGGGGGAGGGAGGGGTTCTTC. Translated: CASSYSRGREGFF. The chain uses TRBV6-5 and TRBJ2-1; 7 bases fit TRBD2. After removal of 0 bases from V and 15 bases from J, the junction contained 8 bases not matched to a gene. CDR1 MNHEY and CDR2 SVGAGI come from the germline V gene. CDR3 size: 13 residues.

The gene calls are TRBV20-1 and TRBJ2-1; D is undetermined. V shed 6 bases and J shed 4 bases, with 13 bases lying between them. The CDR3 is made up of 13 amino acids. The V gene's germline CDR1 is DFQATT and CDR2 SNEGSKA (reference sequence). The CDR3 loop is CSAPPSTYNEQFF. In DNA, the CDR3 is TGCAGTGCACCACCCAGCACATACAATGAGCAGTTCTTC.

The chain uses TRBV20-1 and TRBJ1-1; D uncertain. Per the germline V gene, CDR1 is DFQATT and CDR2 is SNEGSKA (reference sequence). V was clipped by 0 bases and J by 4 bases, with 12 bases between them. The length of the CDR3 is 14 residues. The CDR3 DNA is TGCAGTGCTAGAGATCCGAGGACGACCACTGAAGCTTTCTTT. The encoded protein is CSARDPRTTTEAFF.

This chain links TRBV4-1 with TRBJ1-5; D is uncertain. CDR1 MGHRA and CDR2 YSYEKL come from the germline V gene. Trimming removed 2 bases at V and 6 bases at J, with 8 bases between. The CDR3 totals 13 residues. The DNA for the CDR3 is TGCGCCAGCAGCCAAATGATAGTTCAGCCCCAGCATTTT. Translation: CASSQMIVQPQHF.

This clonotype was counted ten times or more. CDR3 sequence: CASSLEFGGYTF. The CDR3 nucleotides are TGCGCCAGCAGCTTGGAATTCGGGGGCTACACCTTC. The chain recombines TRBV5-1 with TRBJ1-2; D gene uncertain. Germline lookup yields CDR1 SGHRS and CDR2 YFSETQ. V was clipped by 0 bases and J by 8 bases, with 8 bases between them. The CDR3 covers 12 residues. The variable domain in full, with the rest retrieved from reference TRBV5-1 and TRBJ1-2, is KAGVTQTPRYLIKTRGQQVTLSCSPISGHRSVSWYQQTPGQGLQFLFEYFSETQRNKGNFPGRFSGRQFSNSRSEMNVSTLELGDSALYLCASSLEFGGYTFGSGTRLTVV.

This clonotype showed up just a few times. The chain couples TRBV7-3 to TRBJ2-1; possibly TRBD1 or TRBD2 for D (5 bases each). V was shortened by 2 bases and J by 5 bases, with 7 bases between the two germline ends. CDR3 length: 13 amino acids. In germline, CDR1 is SGHTA, CDR2 FQGTGA. In DNA, the CDR3 is TGTGCCAGCAGCTTACCGGGACACAATGAGCAGTTCTTC. It yields the protein CASSLPGHNEQFF.

The chain recombines TRBV5-1 with TRBJ2-3; D is perhaps TRBD1 (5 bases). The CDR3 has 14 residues. Germline assignment: CDR1 SGHRS and CDR2 YFSETQ. Trimming took off 5 bases at V and 5 bases at J, with 15 bases between the two ends. CDR3 nucleotide sequence: TGCGCCAGCAGGGGGCTAGTTGACGGAGATACGCAGTATTTT. Its translation: CASRGLVDGDTQYF.

This clonotype has at least ten counts. The genes are TRBV12-3 or TRBV12-4 and TRBJ2-7; D might be TRBD1 (6 bases). With 6 bases removed from V and 3 bases from J, the gap between germline ends came to 15 bases. The CDR3 loop spans 14 amino acids. The CDR3 is CASRPRDMDYEQYF. CDR3 DNA: TGTGCCAGCAGGCCCCGGGACATGGACTACGAGCAGTACTTC.

This chain uses TRBV5-1 with TRBJ1-2; 7 nucleotides match TRBD1. J was trimmed by 4 bases and V by 0 bases; bases with no gene match: 3. The CDR3 consists of 14 residues. Germline V lookup: CDR1 SGHRS, CDR2 YFSETQ. CDR3 DNA: TGCGCCAGCAGCTTGGGACAGGGTGTCTATGGCTACACCTTC. Its translation is CASSLGQGVYGYTF.

The CDR3 region is CASSVAIGQQNTEAFF. CDR3 coding DNA: TGTGCCAGCAGCGTAGCGATTGGACAACAGAACACTGAAGCTTTCTTT. The chain joins TRBV9 to TRBJ1-1, with D perhaps TRBD1 (5 bases). The CDR3 is made up of 16 amino acids. V was pared by 0 bases and J by 1 base, with 13 bases between. From germline, CDR1 is SGDLS and CDR2 YYNGEE.

The genes are TRBV20-1 and TRBJ2-7, with 8 bases identical to TRBD1. The V gene end was trimmed by 5 bases and the J gene end by 1 base; junction bases not matched to a gene: 7. The CDR3 sequence is 14 residues long. In germline, CDR1 is DFQATT, CDR2 SNEGSKA (reference sequence). CDR3 sequence reads: CSADGQGGSYEQYF. The CDR3 bases are TGCAGTGCTGATGGACAGGGCGGGTCCTACGAGCAGTACTTC.

The chain has TRBV2 and TRBJ1-2, with D tentatively TRBD1 (6 bases). The CDR3 runs 14 residues. CDR1 SNHLY and CDR2 FYNNEI come from the germline V gene. With 2 bases removed from V and 6 bases from J, the gap between germline ends came to 13 bases. CDR3 nucleotides: TGTGCCAGCAGTGAATCCCCAGGGACAAATGGCTACACCTTC. Amino acid sequence: CASSESPGTNGYTF. The entire variable domain, with the rest obtained from reference TRBV2 and TRBJ1-2, is as follows: EPEVTQTPSHQVTQMGQEVILRCVPISNHLYFYWYRQILGQKVEFLVSFYNNEISEKSEIFDDQFSVERPDGSNFTLKIRSTKLEDSAMYFCASSESPGTNGYTFGSGTRLTVV.

This clonotype showed up just once. A much larger clone is a single base away; this may be a read error. The genes are TRBV12-3 or TRBV12-4 and TRBJ1-2; D unresolved. CDR3 length: 14 amino acids. V gave up 5 bases and J gave up 4 bases, with 14 bases separating them. CDR3 nucleotide sequence: TGTGCCAGCAGTGTAGTGTCCGGAGGCTATGGCTACACCTTC. This encodes CASSVVSGGYGYTF.

J is TRBJ2-7 and V is TRBV9; 10 bases line up with TRBD2. The end of the DNA aligns better with TRBJ2-5, so the J call may be wrong. This CDR3 spans 16 amino acids. The germline CDR1 and CDR2 sequences are SGDLS and YYNGEE. Here the CDR3 reads CASSVPVAGGKETQYF. The CDR3 coding sequence is TGTGCCAGCAGCGTACCCGTAGCGGGGGGCAAAGAGACCCAGTACTTC.

This clonotype was seen ten or more times. The rearrangement joins TRBV29-1 to TRBJ2-3; D unresolved. V lost 3 bases and J lost 0, with 10 bases in between. This CDR3 spans 14 amino acids. Germline V gives CDR1 SQVTM, CDR2 ANQGSEA. CDR3 region: CSVDPQASTDTQYF. CDR3 in DNA: TGCAGCGTTGATCCCCAGGCAAGCACAGATACGCAGTATTTT.

The J gene is TRBJ2-7, the V gene TRBV6-5; 8 bases line up with TRBD1. The length of the CDR3 is 14 residues. The V segment lost 6 bases and the J segment 10 bases; nucleotides outside the gene matches: 14. CDR1 is MNHEY, CDR2 SVGAGI, per germline. CDR3 nucleotides: TGTGCCAGCAGCTCCGGACAGGGCACGCGTAACCAGTACTTC. Protein product: CASSSGQGTRNQYF.

In its sample, this clonotype was seen a few times. This chain links TRBV20-1 with TRBJ2-6; D gene ambiguous. This CDR3 comprises 14 residues. Per the germline V gene, CDR1 is DFQATT and CDR2 is SNEGSKA (reference sequence). The V and J ends lost 5 bases and 0 bases respectively, with 8 bases between them. This CDR3 is CSAGVPSGANVLTF. CDR3 in DNA: TGCAGTGCTGGAGTTCCCTCTGGGGCCAACGTCCTGACTTTC.

The chain joins TRBV20-1 to TRBJ2-7; 10 bases are a match to TRBD2. The V segment lost 0 bases and the J segment 2 bases; nucleotides outside the gene matches: 7. The V gene's germline CDR1 is DFQATT and CDR2 SNEGSKA (reference sequence). The CDR3 contains 16 residues. The CDR3 reads CSAREVSGRIPYEQYF. The DNA for the CDR3 is TGCAGTGCTAGAGAGGTTAGCGGGAGGATCCCCTACGAGCAGTACTTC.

This clonotype was picked up a small number of times. The gene calls are TRBV20-1 and TRBJ2-5; 14 positions agree with TRBD2. There are 16 residues in the CDR3. With V trimmed by 0 bases and J by 5 bases, 5 bases remained unmatched. The germline V gene encodes CDR1 DFQATT and CDR2 SNEGSKA (reference sequence). The CDR3 loop reads CSARDPGTSGGETQYF. For the CDR3, the DNA is TGCAGTGCTAGAGATCCCGGGACTAGCGGGGGTGAGACCCAGTACTTC.

This chain connects TRBV18 to TRBJ1-5; 8 positions agree with TRBD1. The germline V gene encodes CDR1 KGHSH and CDR2 LQKENI. CDR3 length: 16 residues. J was trimmed by 4 bases and V by 3 bases; bases with no gene match: 8. The CDR3 reads CASSPGTGVLNQPQHF. The CDR3, as DNA: TGTGCCAGCTCACCCGGGACAGGCGTATTGAATCAGCCCCAGCATTTT.